The rows below give T cell receptor beta chains drawn from one sample of a study of CD8+ T cells in alopecia areata. The method was immunoSEQ multiplex PCR; TCRdb's version includes in-frame clones alone and lacks a portion of them. The table includes over 110,000 clones, approximately 50% detected once. Sequences were derived from CD4+ T cells sorted from blood, sampled at week 0. The receptors originated from a human donor with alopecia areata. The CDR3 runs from the conserved cysteine through the conserved F or W. D genes are given only for firm matches. Part of the rows lack a size; the others show once, few, many or a class for expanded clones.

d_call: .; j_call: TRBJ2-7; v_call: TRBV28; clone_size: .; cdr3_aa: CASISSSYEQYF; cdr3_nt: TGTGCCAGCATCTCGAGCTCCTACGAGCAGTACTTC
d_call: TRBD1; j_call: TRBJ2-5; v_call: TRBV6-6; clone_size: .; cdr3_aa: CASSSFGTGQGETQYF; cdr3_nt: TGTGCCAGCAGTTCCTTCGGGACAGGCCAAGGGGAGACCCAGTACTTC
d_call: TRBD1; j_call: TRBJ2-7; v_call: TRBV9; clone_size: few; cdr3_aa: CASSGRGTGGEQYF; cdr3_nt: TGTGCCAGCAGCGGACGGGGGACAGGGGGCGAGCAGTACTTC
d_call: TRBD2; j_call: TRBJ2-7; v_call: TRBV7-2; clone_size: .; cdr3_aa: CASTRTSGAYEQYF; cdr3_nt: TGTGCCAGCACCAGGACTAGCGGGGCCTACGAGCAGTACTTC
d_call: .; j_call: TRBJ2-5; v_call: TRBV28; clone_size: .; cdr3_aa: CASSLFAGGQFVETQYF; cdr3_nt: TGTGCCAGCAGTTTATTTGCCGGGGGCCAGTTTGTGGAGACCCAGTACTTC
d_call: TRBD2; j_call: TRBJ2-3; v_call: TRBV9; clone_size: few; cdr3_aa: CASSGRLATTDTQYF; cdr3_nt: TGTGCCAGCAGCGGAAGACTAGCCACCACAGATACGCAGTATTTT
d_call: TRBD2; j_call: TRBJ2-3; v_call: TRBV6-5; clone_size: once; cdr3_aa: CASRRASGGGDTQYF; cdr3_nt: TGTGCCAGCAGGCGGGCTAGCGGTGGGGGAGATACGCAGTATTTT
d_call: .; j_call: TRBJ1-1; v_call: TRBV6-5; clone_size: .; cdr3_aa: CASRDGGGPTEAFF; cdr3_nt: TGTGCCAGCAGGGATGGGGGCGGTCCAACTGAAGCTTTCTTT
d_call: TRBD1; j_call: TRBJ1-1; v_call: TRBV19; clone_size: few; cdr3_aa: CASSTRDREGTEAFF; cdr3_nt: TGTGCCAGTAGTACTCGGGACAGAGAGGGGACTGAAGCTTTCTTT
d_call: .; j_call: TRBJ2-1; v_call: TRBV7-8; clone_size: .; cdr3_aa: CASSKTAEQFF; cdr3_nt: TGTGCCAGCAGCAAAACGGCAGAGCAGTTCTTC
d_call: .; j_call: TRBJ2-2; v_call: TRBV9; clone_size: once; cdr3_aa: CASSVVVGSNTGELFF; cdr3_nt: TGTGCCAGCAGCGTAGTTGTCGGGAGCAACACCGGGGAGCTGTTTTTT
d_call: .; j_call: TRBJ2-6; v_call: TRBV5-1; clone_size: .; cdr3_aa: CASALSSGANVLTF; cdr3_nt: TGCGCCAGCGCATTATCCTCTGGGGCCAACGTCCTGACTTTC
d_call: .; j_call: TRBJ2-1; v_call: TRBV5-4; clone_size: .; cdr3_aa: CASSRASLRLNEQFF; cdr3_nt: TGTGCCAGCAGCCGCGCTAGCCTCAGACTCAATGAGCAGTTCTTC
d_call: TRBD2; j_call: TRBJ2-1; v_call: TRBV25-1; clone_size: .; cdr3_aa: CASSGVREGLNEQFF; cdr3_nt: TGTGCCAGCAGTGGGGTGCGGGAGGGCCTCAATGAGCAGTTCTTC
d_call: .; j_call: TRBJ1-2; v_call: TRBV28; clone_size: many; cdr3_aa: CASRSRVSGYTF; cdr3_nt: TGTGCCAGCAGATCCAGGGTATCTGGCTACACCTTC
d_call: TRBD2; j_call: TRBJ2-1; v_call: TRBV29-1; clone_size: .; cdr3_aa: CSVPSGTSGRASSYNEQFF; cdr3_nt: TGCAGCGTACCCTCCGGGACTAGCGGGAGGGCCTCTTCCTACAATGAGCAGTTCTTC
d_call: .; j_call: TRBJ1-1; v_call: TRBV20-1; clone_size: .; cdr3_aa: CSARDVEAFF; cdr3_nt: TGCAGTGCTCGGGACGTTGAAGCTTTCTTT
d_call: .; j_call: TRBJ1-5; v_call: TRBV6-5; clone_size: .; cdr3_aa: CASYRDNRPQHF; cdr3_nt: TGTGCCAGCTACCGGGACAATCGGCCCCAGCATTTT
d_call: .; j_call: TRBJ2-3; v_call: TRBV11-3; clone_size: .; cdr3_aa: CASSLQGFSTDTQYF; cdr3_nt: TGTGCCAGCAGCTTACAGGGATTCAGCACAGATACGCAGTATTTT
d_call: TRBD1; j_call: TRBJ2-3; v_call: TRBV29-1; clone_size: .; cdr3_aa: CSGTGQGRRLGHTQYF; cdr3_nt: TGCAGCGGGACGGGACAGGGGAGGCGGTTGGGCCATACGCAGTATTTT
d_call: TRBD1; j_call: TRBJ2-1; v_call: TRBV10-3; clone_size: .; cdr3_aa: CAISENTGQGNEQFF; cdr3_nt: TGTGCCATCAGTGAGAATACCGGACAGGGTAATGAGCAGTTCTTC
d_call: .; j_call: TRBJ2-4; v_call: TRBV30; clone_size: .; cdr3_aa: CAWSVTANIQYF; cdr3_nt: TGTGCCTGGAGTGTAACAGCAAACATTCAGTACTTC
d_call: TRBD1; j_call: TRBJ2-7; v_call: TRBV6-6; clone_size: .; cdr3_aa: CASRPPGQGYEQYF; cdr3_nt: TGTGCCAGCAGACCTCCGGGACAGGGCTACGAGCAGTACTTC
d_call: TRBD2; j_call: TRBJ2-2; v_call: TRBV4-1; clone_size: .; cdr3_aa: CASSRGTSGSGTGELFF; cdr3_nt: TGCGCCAGCAGCCGGGGGACTAGCGGGAGTGGAACCGGGGAGCTGTTTTTT
d_call: TRBD2; j_call: TRBJ2-1; v_call: TRBV4-3; clone_size: .; cdr3_aa: CASSQEASGRINEQFF; cdr3_nt: TGCGCCAGCAGCCAAGAGGCTAGCGGGAGAATCAATGAGCAGTTCTTC
d_call: TRBD1; j_call: TRBJ1-4; v_call: TRBV5-6; clone_size: .; cdr3_aa: CASSLAGTGGNEKLFF; cdr3_nt: TGTGCCAGCAGCTTGGCTGGGACAGGTGGTAATGAAAAACTGTTTTTT
d_call: .; j_call: TRBJ2-5; v_call: TRBV29-1; clone_size: .; cdr3_aa: CSVGFGRIEETQYF; cdr3_nt: TGCAGCGTTGGGTTTGGGCGGATTGAAGAGACCCAGTACTTC
d_call: TRBD2; j_call: TRBJ2-1; v_call: TRBV19; clone_size: .; cdr3_aa: CASTRTSGSPFEQFF; cdr3_nt: TGTGCCAGTACCCGCACTAGCGGGAGTCCCTTTGAGCAGTTCTTC
d_call: .; j_call: TRBJ1-5; v_call: TRBV7-9; clone_size: few; cdr3_aa: CASSPGRRGSDQPQHF; cdr3_nt: TGTGCCAGCAGCCCAGGGAGGCGGGGGAGCGATCAGCCCCAGCATTTT
d_call: .; j_call: TRBJ2-1; v_call: TRBV9; clone_size: many; cdr3_aa: CASSSRLTSGEQFF; cdr3_nt: TGTGCCAGCAGCTCACGACTAACCTCCGGTGAGCAGTTCTTC
d_call: TRBD1; j_call: TRBJ1-2; v_call: TRBV30; clone_size: .; cdr3_aa: CAWSSPGGYYGYTF; cdr3_nt: TGTGCCTGGAGTTCCCCAGGGGGATACTATGGCTACACCTTC
d_call: .; j_call: TRBJ2-5; v_call: TRBV4-2; clone_size: .; cdr3_aa: CASSQGRDPRETQYF; cdr3_nt: TGTGCCAGCAGCCAAGGCAGAGACCCTAGAGAGACCCAGTACTTC
d_call: TRBD1; j_call: TRBJ2-7; v_call: TRBV2; clone_size: .; cdr3_aa: CASSEGQGNYEQYF; cdr3_nt: TGTGCCAGCAGTGAAGGACAGGGGAACTACGAGCAGTACTTC
d_call: .; j_call: TRBJ1-1; v_call: TRBV5-1; clone_size: .; cdr3_aa: CASSFRHMNTEAFF; cdr3_nt: TGCGCCAGCAGCTTCCGTCACATGAACACTGAAGCTTTCTTT
d_call: TRBD1; j_call: TRBJ2-3; v_call: TRBV30; clone_size: .; cdr3_aa: CAWSVGTDRDTQYF; cdr3_nt: TGTGCCTGGAGTGTCGGGACAGATCGCGATACGCAGTATTTT
d_call: TRBD2; j_call: TRBJ2-1; v_call: TRBV19; clone_size: .; cdr3_aa: CASSIDQRGDNEQFF; cdr3_nt: TGTGCCAGTAGTATTGACCAGCGGGGCGACAATGAGCAGTTCTTC
d_call: TRBD2; j_call: TRBJ2-3; v_call: TRBV29-1; clone_size: .; cdr3_aa: CSVPTSGRAITDTQYF; cdr3_nt: TGCAGCGTGCCGACTAGCGGGAGGGCCATTACAGATACGCAGTATTTT
d_call: TRBD1; j_call: TRBJ1-5; v_call: TRBV6-6; clone_size: .; cdr3_aa: CASSRTGTDPQPQHF; cdr3_nt: TGTGCCAGCAGTCGGACCGGGACAGACCCTCAGCCCCAGCATTTT
d_call: .; j_call: TRBJ1-2; v_call: TRBV30; clone_size: few; cdr3_aa: CAWSVLANYGYTF; cdr3_nt: TGTGCCTGGAGTGTACTGGCTAACTATGGCTACACCTTC
d_call: .; j_call: TRBJ2-5; v_call: TRBV4-1; clone_size: .; cdr3_aa: CASSHPSGARETQYF; cdr3_nt: TGCGCCAGCAGCCATCCCTCGGGGGCGCGGGAGACCCAGTACTTC